These 3 T cell receptor beta chains were sequenced from one sample in a study of T-cell memory formation after mild COVID-19. TCRdb reprocessed the 5' RACE reads with MiXCR, giving one entry per CDR3 protein. The sample has 350,000 or so distinct CDR3 sequences; roughly 20% are singletons. Source material: PBMCs or a T cell subset sorted from them (not recorded which). The source is an adult woman who had mild COVID-19 (a few samples of this study predate the infection). Cell type and time point are not known.

This clonotype has at least ten counts. The rearrangement uses TRBV7-9 and TRBJ2-1, with D uncertain. V was clipped by 5 bases and J by 2 bases, with 4 bases between them. CDR3 size: 12 residues. CDR1 is SEHNR, CDR2 FQNEAQ, per germline (reference sequence). This chain's CDR3 is CASSRTYNEQFF. CDR3 bases: TGTGCCAGCAGCCGGACCTACAATGAGCAGTTCTTC.

This clonotype was seen a handful of times. The chain carries TRBV5-1 and TRBJ1-6, with D perhaps matching TRBD1 (5 bases). Trimming removed 3 bases at V and 6 bases at J, with 16 bases between. Germline CDR1 is SGHRS and CDR2 is YFSETQ. The CDR3 has 16 amino acids. In DNA form, the CDR3 reads TGCGCCAGCAGCTCGGCTGGGGGGTATAGTAATTCACCCCTCCACTTT. Encoded protein: CASSSAGGYSNSPLHF.

This clonotype was picked up a small number of times. This chain joins TRBV24-1 and TRBJ1-2, with a possible D match to TRBD1 (5 bases). Germline lookup yields CDR1 KGHDR and CDR2 SFDVKD. CDR3 length: 17 residues. Trimming took 5 bases from V and 0 from J, leaving 18 bases between them. As DNA, the CDR3 is TGTGCCACCAGTGGACCCGAGGCAGGGATGCCTAACTATGGCTACACCTTC. Translating it yields CATSGPEAGMPNYGYTF.